These T cell receptor beta chains were read from a single sample in a study of monozygotic twins with inflammatory bowel disease. TCRdb derives one entry per CDR3 protein from the 5' RACE reads, leaving out DNA. This sample's table has about 110,000 distinct CDR3 sequences. The sample was blood. Receptors originate from a human donor with ulcerative colitis or Crohn's disease, or a healthy co-twin of an affected twin (not recorded which). Each CDR3 is given with its conserved first and last residue. Each record gives: CDR3 protein, V gene, clone size, J gene. Clone size is given for some rows only: seen once, a few or many times, or a class if the clone is expanded.

cdr3_aa: CASSPPTGGYTF
v_call: TRBV18
clone_size: NA
j_call: TRBJ1-2

cdr3_aa: CASSYLGYREDYGYTF
v_call: TRBV6-5
clone_size: NA
j_call: TRBJ1-2

cdr3_aa: CASSSGTGINTEAFF
v_call: TRBV9
clone_size: NA
j_call: TRBJ1-1

cdr3_aa: CSASRTGGSRTTEAFF
v_call: TRBV20-1
clone_size: NA
j_call: TRBJ1-1

cdr3_aa: CASSRWVNEQFF
v_call: TRBV19
clone_size: NA
j_call: TRBJ2-1

cdr3_aa: CASSSPGDGSGGYTF
v_call: TRBV7-8
clone_size: NA
j_call: TRBJ1-2

cdr3_aa: CAISDLGTRSDTQYF
v_call: TRBV10-3
clone_size: NA
j_call: TRBJ2-3

cdr3_aa: CSAGTSPSGPTDTQYF
v_call: TRBV20-1
clone_size: NA
j_call: TRBJ2-3

cdr3_aa: CASSQGPSLNTEAFF
v_call: TRBV4-2
clone_size: NA
j_call: TRBJ1-1

cdr3_aa: CASSLASGRADTQYF
v_call: TRBV7-2
clone_size: NA
j_call: TRBJ2-3

cdr3_aa: CASSPGAVLNEQFF
v_call: TRBV18
clone_size: NA
j_call: TRBJ2-1

cdr3_aa: CASSPARDSPLHF
v_call: TRBV28
clone_size: NA
j_call: TRBJ1-6

cdr3_aa: CASWLSGESTDTQYF
v_call: TRBV27
clone_size: NA
j_call: TRBJ2-3

cdr3_aa: CASSPRAGQVLF
v_call: TRBV7-9
clone_size: NA
j_call: TRBJ2-3

cdr3_aa: CSASVEGGTDTQYF
v_call: TRBV20-1
clone_size: NA
j_call: TRBJ2-3

cdr3_aa: CASSLFNRAETQYF
v_call: TRBV7-2
clone_size: NA
j_call: TRBJ2-5

cdr3_aa: CASARFDNEQFF
v_call: TRBV12-5
clone_size: NA
j_call: TRBJ2-1

cdr3_aa: CASSASWGLAGGPYNEQFF
v_call: TRBV13
clone_size: NA
j_call: TRBJ2-1

cdr3_aa: CASFVTLSTDTQYF
v_call: TRBV6-1
clone_size: NA
j_call: TRBJ2-3

cdr3_aa: CASSQQGDDSPLHF
v_call: TRBV18
clone_size: NA
j_call: TRBJ1-6

cdr3_aa: CASRPGGRFQETQYF
v_call: TRBV5-6
clone_size: NA
j_call: TRBJ2-5

cdr3_aa: CASSFGGDSPLHF
v_call: TRBV27
clone_size: medium-sized
j_call: TRBJ1-6

cdr3_aa: CSAPSGDTQYF
v_call: TRBV29-1
clone_size: NA
j_call: TRBJ2-3

cdr3_aa: CAWSEAGRNQPQHF
v_call: TRBV30
clone_size: NA
j_call: TRBJ1-5

cdr3_aa: CASSPSVGGYEQYF
v_call: TRBV5-1
clone_size: NA
j_call: TRBJ2-7

cdr3_aa: CASSTDGQGNQPQHF
v_call: TRBV7-2
clone_size: NA
j_call: TRBJ1-5

cdr3_aa: CASSSLYPGLAGVGEQFF
v_call: TRBV28
clone_size: NA
j_call: TRBJ2-1

cdr3_aa: CASTPQASLPYEQYF
v_call: TRBV27
clone_size: NA
j_call: TRBJ2-7

cdr3_aa: CASSNYRDGEAFF
v_call: TRBV7-2
clone_size: NA
j_call: TRBJ1-1

cdr3_aa: CSATPGRENNEQFF
v_call: TRBV20-1
clone_size: NA
j_call: TRBJ2-1

cdr3_aa: CASSLSGPYGYEQYF
v_call: TRBV5-1
clone_size: NA
j_call: TRBJ2-7

cdr3_aa: CASSYQKGTGNYGYTF
v_call: TRBV6-5
clone_size: NA
j_call: TRBJ1-2

cdr3_aa: CASSYSPGSLRTDTQYF
v_call: TRBV6-2/TRBV6-3
clone_size: NA
j_call: TRBJ2-3

cdr3_aa: CASSLELGGAGNIQYF
v_call: TRBV5-1
clone_size: NA
j_call: TRBJ2-4

cdr3_aa: CASSLRGDVYEQYF
v_call: TRBV28
clone_size: NA
j_call: TRBJ2-7

cdr3_aa: CASSFGRGLTNQPQHF
v_call: TRBV12-3/TRBV12-4
clone_size: NA
j_call: TRBJ1-5

cdr3_aa: CASSPRDRGRSPGANVLTF
v_call: TRBV5-7
clone_size: NA
j_call: TRBJ2-6

cdr3_aa: CASSPGTGALYQPQHF
v_call: TRBV18
clone_size: NA
j_call: TRBJ1-5

cdr3_aa: CASTGGSYNEQFF
v_call: TRBV7-9
clone_size: NA
j_call: TRBJ2-1

cdr3_aa: CAISLDRATYEQYF
v_call: TRBV10-3
clone_size: NA
j_call: TRBJ2-7

cdr3_aa: CASKLLAGVPDEQFF
v_call: TRBV2
clone_size: NA
j_call: TRBJ2-1

cdr3_aa: CSASWDRDSDTQYF
v_call: TRBV20-1
clone_size: NA
j_call: TRBJ2-3

cdr3_aa: CASSQEPNQPQHF
v_call: TRBV3-1
clone_size: NA
j_call: TRBJ1-5

cdr3_aa: CASSSTGRTEAFF
v_call: TRBV12-3/TRBV12-4
clone_size: NA
j_call: TRBJ1-1

cdr3_aa: CASSYSIFQGNQPQHF
v_call: TRBV6-2/TRBV6-3
clone_size: NA
j_call: TRBJ1-5